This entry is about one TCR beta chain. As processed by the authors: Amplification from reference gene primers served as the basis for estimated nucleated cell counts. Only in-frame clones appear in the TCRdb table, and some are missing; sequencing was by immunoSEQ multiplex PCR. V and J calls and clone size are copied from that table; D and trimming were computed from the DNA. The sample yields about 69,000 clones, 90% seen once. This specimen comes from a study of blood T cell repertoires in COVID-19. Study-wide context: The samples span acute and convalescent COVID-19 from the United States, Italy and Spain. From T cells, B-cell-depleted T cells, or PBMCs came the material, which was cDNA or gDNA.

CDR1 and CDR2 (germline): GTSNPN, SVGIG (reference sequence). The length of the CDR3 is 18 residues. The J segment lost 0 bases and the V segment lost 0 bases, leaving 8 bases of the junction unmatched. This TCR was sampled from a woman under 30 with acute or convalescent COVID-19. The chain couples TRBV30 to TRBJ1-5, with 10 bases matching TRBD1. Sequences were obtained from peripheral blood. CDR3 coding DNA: TGTGCCTGGAGTGTAAAGGTGGGACAGGGGAATAGCAATCAGCCCCAGCATTTT. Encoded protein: CAWSVKVGQGNSNQPQHF.